The 4 T cell receptor beta chains presented below share a single source sample, sequenced in a study of blood T cell repertoires in COVID-19. Sequencing used immunoSEQ multiplex PCR; TCRdb keeps in-frame clones, though not all of them. The sample contains about 250,000 clones, just over 85% of which appear only once. The sequenced material came from PBMCs or T cells enriched from blood (not recorded which). Every receptor here comes from a man in his forties who had recovered from COVID-19.

This clone was seen only once. The rearrangement links TRBV7-2 to TRBJ2-4; 8 bases fit TRBD2. Germline CDR1 SGHTA, CDR2 FQGNSA. The CDR3 runs 15 residues. After removal of 5 bases from V and 8 bases from J, the junction contained 11 bases not matched to a gene. The CDR3 is CASSPNAGTRDIQYF. The DNA of the CDR3 is TGTGCCAGCAGCCCCAACGCCGGGACTAGGGACATTCAGTACTTC.

This clone has at least ten counts. The gene calls are TRBV7-6 and TRBJ2-5; D might be TRBD2 (5 bases). The CDR3 spans 15 residues. V lost 4 bases and J 2 bases, leaving 14 bases between the germline ends. Germline V CDR1 and CDR2: SGHVS, FNYEAQ. CDR3 region: CASSYDGLGQETQYF. In DNA form, the CDR3 reads TGTGCCAGCAGCTACGACGGACTGGGACAAGAGACCCAGTACTTC. The variable domain in full, completed from reference TRBV7-6 and TRBJ2-5, reads GAGVSQSPRYKVTKRGQDVALRCDPISGHVSLYWYRQALGQGPEFLTYFNYEAQQDKSGLPNDRFSAERPEGSISTLTIQRTEQRDSAMYRCASSYDGLGQETQYFGPGTRLLVL.

The chain carries TRBV7-2 and TRBJ1-2; possibly TRBD1 for D (5 bases). Germline values: CDR1 SGHTA, CDR2 FQGNSA. V lost 3 bases and J 0 bases, leaving 11 bases between the germline ends. CDR3 length equals 15 residues. DNA of the CDR3: TGTGCCAGCAGCTTGGGGCAGAACCCTAACTATGGCTACACCTTC. Translation gives CASSLGQNPNYGYTF.

This clone was counted between two and nine times. V gene TRBV5-4 combines with J gene TRBJ1-2; 8 nucleotides line up with TRBD1. CDR1 and CDR2 from the germline V gene are SGHNT and YYREEE (reference sequence). The junction had 4 bases not matched to a gene; V was cut back by 4 bases and J by 8 bases. This CDR3 region has 12 residues. CDR3 sequence (DNA): TGTGCCAGCAGCGACAGGGGTAAAGGCTACACCTTC. It yields the protein CASSDRGKGYTF.